The clone carrying this T cell receptor (beta chain) has only a few counts. Its antigen is unidentified. The CDR3 totals 15 residues. V shed 6 bases and J shed 0 bases, with 12 bases lying between them. CDR1 is MNHEY and CDR2 is SVGAGI in the germline V gene. The sample belongs to a study of identical twins. General study findings and limits: Conclusions were based on cross-sectional statistical analysis, without following the same donors. Researchers caution that invariant MAIT and iNKT cells could partly confound zero-insertion analyses. Insertions ran lower in abundant cord blood beta clonotypes, though not in memory repertoires.

Unique molecular identifiers were present on the cDNA, which also gained a universal primer site by template switching. TCRdb redid the calling of the 5' RACE reads with MiXCR, one entry per CDR3 protein. The sample includes 1.5 million to 2 million distinct CDR3 sequences, roughly a third of them seen just once. The chain combines TRBV6-5 with TRBJ1-5; D not certain. The receptor's source is a newborn girl in good health. Sequencing input: cord blood. The CDR3 loop is CASSADPYSNQPQHF. The DNA of the CDR3 is TGTGCCAGCAGCGCGGACCCATATAGCAATCAGCCCCAGCATTTT.